This T cell receptor beta chain appears in the sequencing data of a study of T cell responses to AZD1222 COVID-19 vaccine. The CDR3 runs 16 residues. V was clipped by 1 base and J by 6 bases, with 16 bases between them. CDR1 and CDR2 from the germline V gene are LGHDT and YNNKEL (reference sequence). The repertoire was sequenced with immunoSEQ multiplex PCR; TCRdb's copy has only in-frame clones and lacks some. The table records some 80,000 clones, roughly 82% of them present only once. This clone was detected a few times. The clonotype originates from an adult in good health. This rearrangement joins TRBV3-1 (or the pseudogene TRBV3-2) to TRBJ1-5, with D possibly being TRBD1 (5 bases). Sample: peripheral blood, taken on day 0 of AZD1222 vaccination. CDR3 sequence (DNA): TGTGCCAGCAGCCAAGGGAGCACCGGGGGGGTTCAGCCCCAGCATTTT. Translation gives CASSQGSTGGVQPQHF.